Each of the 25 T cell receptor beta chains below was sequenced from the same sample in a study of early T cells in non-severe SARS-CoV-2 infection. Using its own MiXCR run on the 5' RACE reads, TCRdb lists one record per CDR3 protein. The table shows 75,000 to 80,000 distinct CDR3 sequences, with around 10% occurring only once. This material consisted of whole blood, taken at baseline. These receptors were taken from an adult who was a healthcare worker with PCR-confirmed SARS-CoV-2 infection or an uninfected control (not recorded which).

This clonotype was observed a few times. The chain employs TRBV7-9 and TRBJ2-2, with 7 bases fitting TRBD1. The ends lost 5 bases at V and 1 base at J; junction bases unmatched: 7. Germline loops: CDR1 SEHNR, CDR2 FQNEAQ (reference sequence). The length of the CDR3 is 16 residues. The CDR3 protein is CASSRQGTENTGELFF. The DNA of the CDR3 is TGTGCCAGCAGCAGACAGGGAACCGAGAACACCGGGGAGCTGTTTTTT.

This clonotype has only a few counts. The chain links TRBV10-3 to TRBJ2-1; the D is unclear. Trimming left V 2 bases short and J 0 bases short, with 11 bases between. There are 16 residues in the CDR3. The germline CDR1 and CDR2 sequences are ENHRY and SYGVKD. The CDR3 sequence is CAISEGTTSSYNEQFF. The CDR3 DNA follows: TGTGCCATCAGTGAGGGCACCACGAGCTCCTACAATGAGCAGTTCTTC.

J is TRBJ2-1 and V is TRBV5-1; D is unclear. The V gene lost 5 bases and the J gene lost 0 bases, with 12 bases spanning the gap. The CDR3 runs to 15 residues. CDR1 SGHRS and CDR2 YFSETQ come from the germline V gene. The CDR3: CASSAPADSYNEQFF. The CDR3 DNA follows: TGCGCCAGCAGTGCGCCAGCTGACTCCTACAATGAGCAGTTCTTC.

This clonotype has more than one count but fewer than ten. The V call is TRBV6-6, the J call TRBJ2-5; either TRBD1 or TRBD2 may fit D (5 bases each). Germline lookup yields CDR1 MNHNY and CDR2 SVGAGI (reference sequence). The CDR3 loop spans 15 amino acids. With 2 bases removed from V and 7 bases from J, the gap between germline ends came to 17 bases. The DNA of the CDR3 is TGTGCCAGCAGTTACCTCGGGACCCGCGAAGGGACCCAGTACTTC. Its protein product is CASSYLGTREGTQYF.

The CDR3 DNA follows: TGTGCCAGCAGCTTGTTCCAGCTTAACAATGAGCAGTTCTTC. Amino acids: CASSLFQLNNEQFF. This chain uses TRBV5-8 with TRBJ2-1; D is unresolved. Trimming shortened V by 1 base and J by 5 bases, and 10 bases separated the two germline ends. The CDR3 totals 14 residues. CDR1 and CDR2 from the germline V gene are SGHTS and YDEGEE. The full variable domain, rest sourced from reference TRBV5-8 and TRBJ2-1, is EAGVTQSPTHLIKTRGQQATLRCSPISGHTSVYWYQQALGLGLQFLLWYDEGEERNRGNFPPRFSGRQFPNYSSELNVNALELEDSALYLCASSLFQLNNEQFFGPGTRLTVL.

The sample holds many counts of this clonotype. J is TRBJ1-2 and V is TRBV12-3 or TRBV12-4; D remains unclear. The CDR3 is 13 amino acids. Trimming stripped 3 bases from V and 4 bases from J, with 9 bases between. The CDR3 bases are TGTGCCAGCAGTTTCGGGCAGAGCTATGGCTACACCTTC. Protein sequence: CASSFGQSYGYTF.

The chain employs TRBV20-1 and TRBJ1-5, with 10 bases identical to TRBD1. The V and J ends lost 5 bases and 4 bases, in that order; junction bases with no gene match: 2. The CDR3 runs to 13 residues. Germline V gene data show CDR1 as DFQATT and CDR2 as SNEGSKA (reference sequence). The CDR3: CSAGTGANQPQHF. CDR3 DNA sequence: TGCAGTGCTGGGACAGGGGCGAATCAGCCCCAGCATTTT.

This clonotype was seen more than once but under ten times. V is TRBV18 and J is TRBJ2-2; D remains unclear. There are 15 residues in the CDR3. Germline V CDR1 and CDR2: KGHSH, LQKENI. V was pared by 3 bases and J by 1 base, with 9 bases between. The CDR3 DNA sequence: TGTGCCAGCTCACCTAAAGGGCTGAACACCGGGGAGCTGTTTTTT. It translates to CASSPKGLNTGELFF.

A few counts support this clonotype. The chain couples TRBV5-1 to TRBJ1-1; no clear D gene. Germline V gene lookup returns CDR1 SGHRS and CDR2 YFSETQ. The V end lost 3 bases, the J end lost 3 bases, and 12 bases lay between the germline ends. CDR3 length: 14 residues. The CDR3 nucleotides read TGCGCCAGCAGCTGGCAGGACGGGGACACTGAAGCTTTCTTT. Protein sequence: CASSWQDGDTEAFF. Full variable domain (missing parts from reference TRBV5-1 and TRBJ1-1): KAGVTQTPRYLIKTRGQQVTLSCSPISGHRSVSWYQQTPGQGLQFLFEYFSETQRNKGNFPGRFSGRQFSNSRSEMNVSTLELGDSALYLCASSWQDGDTEAFFGQGTRLTVV.

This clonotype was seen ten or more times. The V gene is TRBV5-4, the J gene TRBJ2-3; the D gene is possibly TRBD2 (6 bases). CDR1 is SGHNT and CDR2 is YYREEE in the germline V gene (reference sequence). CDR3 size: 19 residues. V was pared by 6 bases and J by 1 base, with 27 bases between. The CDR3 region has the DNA TGTGCCAGCAACAAACAACCGGGACTCAGGGCTGCCGGCACAGATACGCAGTATTTT. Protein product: CASNKQPGLRAAGTDTQYF.

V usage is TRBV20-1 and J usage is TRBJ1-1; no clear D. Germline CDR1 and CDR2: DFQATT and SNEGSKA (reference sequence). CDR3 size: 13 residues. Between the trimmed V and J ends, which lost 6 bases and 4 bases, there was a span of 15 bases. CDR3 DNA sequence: TGCAGTGCAGTAGCGCTTGGTGGCACTGAAGCTTTCTTT. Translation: CSAVALGGTEAFF.

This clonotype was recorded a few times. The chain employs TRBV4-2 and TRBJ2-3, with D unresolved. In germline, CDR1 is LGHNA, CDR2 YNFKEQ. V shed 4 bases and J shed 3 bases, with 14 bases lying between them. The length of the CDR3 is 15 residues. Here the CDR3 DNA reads TGTGCCAGCAGCCGCCGTGAACCTCGAACAGATACGCAGTATTTT. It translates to CASSRREPRTDTQYF.

The CDR3 sequence is CASSSVGGTDYGYTF. CDR3 coding DNA: TGTGCCAGCAGCTCAGTAGGCGGGACAGATTATGGCTACACCTTC. J is TRBJ1-2 and V is TRBV7-2, with 7 bases matching TRBD1. V was pared by 4 bases and J by 5 bases, with 10 bases of the junction left unmatched. This CDR3 has 15 residues. CDR1 is SGHTA and CDR2 is FQGNSA in the germline V gene.

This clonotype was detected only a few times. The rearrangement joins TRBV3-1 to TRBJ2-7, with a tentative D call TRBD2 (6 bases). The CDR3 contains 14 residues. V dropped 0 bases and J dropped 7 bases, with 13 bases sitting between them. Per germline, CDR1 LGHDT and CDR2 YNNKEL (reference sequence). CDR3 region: CASSQDWRDSEQYF. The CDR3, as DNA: TGTGCCAGCAGCCAAGATTGGAGGGATTCGGAGCAGTACTTC.

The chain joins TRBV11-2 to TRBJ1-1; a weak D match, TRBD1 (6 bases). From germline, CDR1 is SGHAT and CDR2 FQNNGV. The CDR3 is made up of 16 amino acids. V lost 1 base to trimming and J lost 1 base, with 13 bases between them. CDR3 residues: CASSLGGQRKNTEAFF. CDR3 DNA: TGTGCCAGCAGCTTAGGAGGACAGAGGAAGAACACTGAAGCTTTCTTT.

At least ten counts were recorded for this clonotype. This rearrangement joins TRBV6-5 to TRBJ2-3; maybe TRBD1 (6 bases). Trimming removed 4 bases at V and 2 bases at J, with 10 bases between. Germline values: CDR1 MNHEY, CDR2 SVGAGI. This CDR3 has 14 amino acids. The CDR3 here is CASSWDTSTDTQYF. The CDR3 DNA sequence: TGTGCCAGCAGTTGGGACACATCCACAGATACGCAGTATTTT.

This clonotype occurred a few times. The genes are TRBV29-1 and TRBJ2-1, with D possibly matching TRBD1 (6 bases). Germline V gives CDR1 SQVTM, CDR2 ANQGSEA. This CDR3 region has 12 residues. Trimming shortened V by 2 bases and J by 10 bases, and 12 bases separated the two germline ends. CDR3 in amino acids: CSVEIRDTEQFF. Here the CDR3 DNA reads TGCAGCGTTGAAATCCGGGACACCGAGCAGTTCTTC.

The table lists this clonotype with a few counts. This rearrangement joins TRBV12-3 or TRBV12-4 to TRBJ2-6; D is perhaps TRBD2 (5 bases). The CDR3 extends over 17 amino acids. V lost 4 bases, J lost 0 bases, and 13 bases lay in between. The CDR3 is CASSSSWGFSGANVLTF. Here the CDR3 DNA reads TGTGCCAGCAGTTCTAGCTGGGGTTTCTCTGGGGCCAACGTCCTGACTTTC.

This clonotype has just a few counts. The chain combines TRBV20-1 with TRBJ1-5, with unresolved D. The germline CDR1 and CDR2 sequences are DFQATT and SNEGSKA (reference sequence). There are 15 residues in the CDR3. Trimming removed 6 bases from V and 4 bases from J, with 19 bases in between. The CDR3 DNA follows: TGCAGTGCGCCTCAATCCAATGCCGGGAATCAGCCCCAGCATTTT. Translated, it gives CSAPQSNAGNQPQHF.

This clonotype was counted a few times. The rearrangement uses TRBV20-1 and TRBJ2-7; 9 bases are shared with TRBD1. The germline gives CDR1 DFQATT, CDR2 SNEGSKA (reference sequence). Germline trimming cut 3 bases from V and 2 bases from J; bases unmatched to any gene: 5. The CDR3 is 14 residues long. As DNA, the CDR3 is TGCAGTGCTAGGGGGGGACAGGGACCCTACGAGCAGTACTTC. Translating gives CSARGGQGPYEQYF.

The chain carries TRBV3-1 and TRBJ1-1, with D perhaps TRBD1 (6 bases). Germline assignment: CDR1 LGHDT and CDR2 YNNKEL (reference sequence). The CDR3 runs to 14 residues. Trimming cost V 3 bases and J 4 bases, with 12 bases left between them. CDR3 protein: CASSQPGGSTEAFF. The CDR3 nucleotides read TGTGCCAGCAGCCAGCCCGGGGGCTCCACTGAAGCTTTCTTT. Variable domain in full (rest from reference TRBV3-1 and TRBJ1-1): DTAVSQTPKYLVTQMGNDKSIKCEQNLGHDTMYWYKQDSKKFLKIMFSYNNKELIINETVPNRFSPKSPDKAHLNLHINSLELGDSAVYFCASSQPGGSTEAFFGQGTRLTVV.

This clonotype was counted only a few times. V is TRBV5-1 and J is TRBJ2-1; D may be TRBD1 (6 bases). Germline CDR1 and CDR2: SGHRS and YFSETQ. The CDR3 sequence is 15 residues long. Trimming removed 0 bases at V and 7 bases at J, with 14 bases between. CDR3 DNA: TGCGCCAGCAGCTTGGGACAGGCCGCGGGTAATGAGCAGTTCTTC. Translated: CASSLGQAAGNEQFF. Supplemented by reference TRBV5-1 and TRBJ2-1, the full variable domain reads KAGVTQTPRYLIKTRGQQVTLSCSPISGHRSVSWYQQTPGQGLQFLFEYFSETQRNKGNFPGRFSGRQFSNSRSEMNVSTLELGDSALYLCASSLGQAAGNEQFFGPGTRLTVL.

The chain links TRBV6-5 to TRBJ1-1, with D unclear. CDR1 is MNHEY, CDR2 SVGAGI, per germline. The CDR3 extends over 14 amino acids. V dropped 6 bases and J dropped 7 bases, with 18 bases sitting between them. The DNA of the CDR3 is TGTGCCAGCAGACCTCCCGAAGCAGCTGATGAAGCTTTCTTT. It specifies CASRPPEAADEAFF.

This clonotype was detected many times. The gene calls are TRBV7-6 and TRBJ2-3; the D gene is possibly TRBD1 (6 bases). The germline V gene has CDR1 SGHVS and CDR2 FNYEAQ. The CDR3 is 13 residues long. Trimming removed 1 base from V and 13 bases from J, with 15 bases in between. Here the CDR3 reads CASSLDMWAGEYF. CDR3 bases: TGTGCCAGCAGCTTAGACATGTGGGCAGGGGAGTATTTT.

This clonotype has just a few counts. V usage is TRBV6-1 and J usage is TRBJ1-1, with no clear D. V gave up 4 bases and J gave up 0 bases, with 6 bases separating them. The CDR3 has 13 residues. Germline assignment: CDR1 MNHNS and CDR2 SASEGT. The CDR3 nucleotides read TGTGCCAGCAGTGGGGCAATGAACACTGAAGCTTTCTTT. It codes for CASSGAMNTEAFF.